The 23 T cell receptor beta chains below come from one sample, sequenced in a study of blood T cells in healthy people across ages. A second about 7 to 12 cycle PCR used barcoded and J-beta primers. Each CDR3 protein is one row after TCRdb ran MiXCR on the 5' RACE reads. Of 800,000 to 950,000 distinct CDR3 sequences in the sample, 45% to 50% were seen once. Material: blood. The receptors shown here come from a man aged 30 to 39 in good health.

There are a few counts of this clonotype. The chain joins TRBV3-1 to TRBJ2-7; D remains ambiguous. This CDR3 is built from 14 residues. CDR1 is LGHDT, CDR2 YNNKEL, per germline (reference sequence). Trimming left V 1 base short and J 0 bases short, with 7 bases between. The CDR3 here is CASSQVGNSYEQYF. CDR3 sequence (DNA): TGTGCCAGCAGCCAAGTGGGCAACTCCTACGAGCAGTACTTC.

This clonotype has more than one count but fewer than ten. The chain uses TRBV12-3 or TRBV12-4 and TRBJ2-1; maybe TRBD2 (7 bases). There are 12 residues in the CDR3. Trimming left V 8 bases short and J 7 bases short, with 12 bases between. The CDR3 here is CASEGGWNEQFF. The CDR3 nucleotides read TGTGCCAGCGAGGGGGGGTGGAATGAGCAGTTCTTC.

With regard to this clonotype: Sequence at one end of the junction differs from germline and may be a read error. The chain is built from TRBV20-1 and TRBJ1-1, with a tentative D call TRBD1 (6 bases). The CDR3 is made up of 13 amino acids. Germline V gene sequence: CDR1 DFQATT, CDR2 SNEGSKA (reference sequence). DNA of the CDR3: TGCAGTGCCCTAGGACAGACGAACACTGAAACTTTCTTT. It encodes CSALGQTNTETFF.

This clonotype was seen a few times. The chain carries TRBV7-2 and TRBJ2-1; 9 bases map to TRBD2. The V gene end was trimmed by 3 bases and the J gene end by 1 base; junction bases not matched to a gene: 10. Germline loops: CDR1 SGHTA, CDR2 FQGNSA. This CDR3 comprises 18 residues. The CDR3 nucleotides are TGTGCCAGCAGCTTTTGGAGCGGGGGGTTTCGGTCCTACAATGAGCAGTTCTTC. Encoded protein: CASSFWSGGFRSYNEQFF. Full variable domain (outside the CDR3, taken from reference TRBV7-2 and TRBJ2-1): GAGVSQSPSNKVTEKGKDVELRCDPISGHTALYWYRQSLGQGLEFLIYFQGNSAPDKSGLPSDRFSAERTGGSVSTLTIQRTQQEDSAVYLCASSFWSGGFRSYNEQFFGPGTRLTVL.

The chain uses TRBV7-2 and TRBJ2-5; TRBD1 agrees at 7 bases. Germline V gene sequence: CDR1 SGHTA, CDR2 FQGNSA. The CDR3 totals 15 residues. Trimming at V came to 1 base and at J to 4 bases, leaving 6 bases not matched to a gene. CDR3 in amino acids: CASSLVDRVGETQYF. CDR3 bases: TGTGCCAGCAGCTTAGTCGACAGGGTTGGAGAGACCCAGTACTTC.

The rearrangement joins TRBV6-2 or TRBV6-3 to TRBJ2-4; 12 bases agree with TRBD2. Unmatched junction bases numbered 4, after V lost 5 bases and J lost 8 bases. Germline values: CDR1 MNHEY, CDR2 SVGEGT. The length of the CDR3 is 14 residues. CDR3 in amino acids: CASSRTSGAYIQYF. The CDR3 nucleotides are TGTGCCAGCAGTCGGACTAGCGGGGCTTACATTCAGTACTTC.

This clonotype was seen more than once but under ten times. The chain couples TRBV20-1 to TRBJ1-5, with TRBD1 as a possible D gene (6 bases). Trimming removed 3 bases at V and 4 bases at J, with 16 bases between. The germline V gene has CDR1 DFQATT and CDR2 SNEGSKA (reference sequence). The CDR3 runs 15 residues. CDR3 nucleotide sequence: TGCAGTGCTAGCCAGACAGACAGGATAAATCAGCCCCAGCATTTT. Amino acids: CSASQTDRINQPQHF.

This chain connects TRBV25-1 to TRBJ2-1; 8 nucleotides align to TRBD1. This CDR3 region has 15 residues. Germline V gene lookup returns CDR1 MGHDK and CDR2 SYGVNS. The J segment lost 4 bases and the V segment lost 4 bases, leaving 6 bases of the junction unmatched. CDR3 region: CASSGDRRIYNEQFF. CDR3 bases: TGTGCCAGCAGTGGGGACAGGCGGATTTACAATGAGCAGTTCTTC.

This clonotype was recorded a few times. The DNA for the CDR3 is TGCGCCAGCACGCAAGACAGGGGTAACAATTCACCCCTCCACTTT. Translation gives CASTQDRGNNSPLHF. The rearrangement uses TRBV4-3 and TRBJ1-6, with 8 bases identical to TRBD1. The junction had 9 bases not matched to a gene; V was cut back by 7 bases and J by 7 bases. Per the germline V gene, CDR1 is LGHNA and CDR2 is YSLEER. The CDR3 consists of 15 residues.

This clonotype was recorded at least ten times. The chain combines TRBV12-3 or TRBV12-4 with TRBJ2-7, with D maybe TRBD2 (7 bases). The V end was cut by 3 bases, the J end by 1 base, with 10 bases between. This CDR3 comprises 14 residues. DNA of the CDR3: TGTGCCAGCAGTTTGCGGGGGCGGTCCTACGAGCAGTACTTC. Its protein is CASSLRGRSYEQYF.

The chain combines TRBV4-1 with TRBJ2-1; D remains unclear. CDR1 and CDR2 (germline): MGHRA, YSYEKL. This CDR3 is built from 15 residues. V was shortened by 2 bases and J by 3 bases, with 11 bases between the two germline ends. The CDR3 DNA reads as TGCGCCAGCAGCCAACCCCGTGGGGTCTACAATGAGCAGTTCTTC. This translates into CASSQPRGVYNEQFF.

This clonotype turned up a few times. The chain joins TRBV4-3 to TRBJ2-1; D not resolved. Between the trimmed V and J ends, which lost 0 bases and 4 bases, there was a span of 7 bases. The CDR3 is 14 amino acids. Germline V gene sequence: CDR1 LGHNA, CDR2 YSLEER. The CDR3 DNA follows: TGCGCCAGCAGCCAAGATGGGCAGTACAATGAGCAGTTCTTC. Its translation: CASSQDGQYNEQFF.

The V gene is TRBV28, the J gene TRBJ2-5; D gene uncertain. CDR3 length equals 9 residues. Germline CDR1 MDHEN, CDR2 SYDVKM. V was shortened by 11 bases and J by 13 bases, with 14 bases between the two germline ends. The CDR3 DNA reads as TGTGCCCTCCTAGGACCGATGTACTTC. Its translation is CALLGPMYF.

This clonotype was picked up many times. V gene TRBV10-3 combines with J gene TRBJ2-7, with 9 bases matching TRBD2. The ends lost 5 bases at V and 7 bases at J; junction bases unmatched: 9. Germline V gene sequence: CDR1 ENHRY, CDR2 SYGVKD. The CDR3 length is 14 residues. CDR3 sequence: CAISNAAGGREQYF. The CDR3 DNA follows: TGTGCCATCAGTAATGCGGCGGGGGGGCGTGAGCAGTACTTC.

The gene calls are TRBV28 and TRBJ2-3, with D possibly TRBD1 on 5 matching bases. V lost 3 bases to trimming and J lost 2 bases, with 9 bases between them. Germline lookup yields CDR1 MDHEN and CDR2 SYDVKM. This CDR3 has 14 amino acids. CDR3 residues: CASSFRQITDTQYF. The CDR3 DNA reads as TGTGCCAGCAGTTTTAGACAGATCACAGATACGCAGTATTTT.

For this clonotype: A read error may be the cause here, since a much bigger clone is one base away. The DNA of the CDR3 is TGTGCCAGCAGTTTTGTAGGGAGCACAGATACGCAGTATTTT. Translating gives CASSFVGSTDTQYF. The chain joins TRBV27 to TRBJ2-3, with D hard to call. The CDR3 length is 14 residues. V was shortened by 3 bases and J by 0 bases, with 7 bases between the two germline ends. CDR1 and CDR2 from the germline V gene are MNHEY and SMNVEV (reference sequence).

J is TRBJ2-3 and V is TRBV20-1; 10 bases fit TRBD1. This CDR3 comprises 14 residues. Germline CDR1 is DFQATT and CDR2 is SNEGSKA (reference sequence). Losses at the gene ends were 4 bases for V and 3 bases for J; bases not matched to a gene: 4. The CDR3 here is CSANPGQGTDTQYF. In DNA, the CDR3 is TGCAGTGCTAATCCGGGACAGGGGACAGATACGCAGTATTTT.

This clonotype was found once. The V and J genes are TRBV3-1 and TRBJ1-2; 7 bases are a match to TRBD1. Germline CDR1 LGHDT, CDR2 YNNKEL (reference sequence). The trim removed 1 base at V and 4 bases at J, leaving 6 bases unmatched. The CDR3 runs 15 residues. Here the CDR3 reads CASSQGGGGFYGYTF. The CDR3 DNA follows: TGTGCCAGCAGCCAAGGCGGAGGGGGCTTCTATGGCTACACCTTC.

This clonotype was seen only a few times. The J gene is TRBJ1-2, the V gene TRBV27, with unresolved D. Deletions cut 0 bases from V and 4 bases from J, with 12 bases between. Per germline, CDR1 MNHEY and CDR2 SMNVEV (reference sequence). The CDR3 runs to 15 residues. DNA for the CDR3: TGTGCCAGCAGTTTATCCGGGTCCCAGAGCTATGGCTACACCTTC. It specifies CASSLSGSQSYGYTF.

This sequence joins TRBV7-2 and TRBJ1-2; D not certain. The CDR3 extends over 14 amino acids. V was cut by 5 bases and J by 0 bases, with 10 bases left in between. The germline CDR1 and CDR2 sequences are SGHTA and FQGNSA. This CDR3 is CASSIDRTNYGYTF. The DNA of the CDR3 is TGTGCCAGCAGCATAGACCGAACTAACTATGGCTACACCTTC.

The chain has TRBV28 and TRBJ2-2; 10 nucleotides line up with TRBD2. Unmatched junction bases numbered 3, after V lost 5 bases and J lost 3 bases. CDR1 and CDR2 (germline): MDHEN, SYDVKM. The CDR3 loop spans 15 amino acids. CDR3 region: CASSLGLADTGELFF. In nucleotides, the CDR3 is TGTGCCAGCAGTCTCGGACTAGCGGACACCGGGGAGCTGTTTTTT.

This clonotype was observed a handful of times. The chain links TRBV6-2 or TRBV6-3 to TRBJ2-1, with 10 bases aligning to TRBD2. The CDR3 length is 18 residues. Germline loops: CDR1 MNHEY, CDR2 SVGEGT. The ends lost 2 bases at V and 0 bases at J; junction bases unmatched: 7. The CDR3 DNA is TGTGCCAGCAGTTACCCCCTACTAGCGGGGAGCTCCTACAATGAGCAGTTCTTC. Translating gives CASSYPLLAGSSYNEQFF.

This CDR3 is CASSQEPSGGRSYNEQFF. DNA for the CDR3: TGTGCCAGCAGCCAAGAGCCTAGCGGGGGTCGCTCCTACAATGAGCAGTTCTTC. The genes are TRBV4-2 and TRBJ2-1, with 10 bases aligning to TRBD2. The CDR3 sequence is 18 residues long. Germline assignment: CDR1 LGHNA and CDR2 YNFKEQ. Unmatched junction bases numbered 5, after V lost 0 bases and J lost 0 bases.